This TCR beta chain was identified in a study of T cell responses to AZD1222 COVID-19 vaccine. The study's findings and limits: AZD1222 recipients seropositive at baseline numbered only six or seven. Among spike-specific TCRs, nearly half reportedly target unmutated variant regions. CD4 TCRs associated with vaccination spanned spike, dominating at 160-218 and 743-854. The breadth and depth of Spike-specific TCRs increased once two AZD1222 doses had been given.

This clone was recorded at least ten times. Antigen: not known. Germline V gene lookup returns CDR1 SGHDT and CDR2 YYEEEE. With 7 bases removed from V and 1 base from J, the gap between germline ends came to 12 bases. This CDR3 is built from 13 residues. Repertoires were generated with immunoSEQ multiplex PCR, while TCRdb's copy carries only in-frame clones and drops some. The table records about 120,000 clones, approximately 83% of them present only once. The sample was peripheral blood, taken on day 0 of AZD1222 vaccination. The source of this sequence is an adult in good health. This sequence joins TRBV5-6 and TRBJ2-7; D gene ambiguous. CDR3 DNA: TGTGCCAGCTCCCAGCGCCCATCCTACGAGCAGTACTTC. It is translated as CASSQRPSYEQYF.